The table lists the clone carrying this TCR beta chain with a few counts. What it recognizes is unknown. These data are taken from a study of vaccination and CD4 T cells after COVID-19. Findings and caveats of the study: Convalescent patients showed a median 86.3% of reactive clones that were seen only post-vaccination.

Treatment of the sample: roughly 10-day PBMC culture with coronavirus spike peptide pools or control peptides (ViraFEST assay). The germline CDR1 and CDR2 sequences are SGHTA and FQGNSA. The V end lost 5 bases, the J end lost 5 bases, and 24 bases lay between the germline ends. The CDR3 runs 17 residues. Cultured CD4+ T-cell DNA underwent Oncomine TCR Beta short-read sequencing. Cultures of CD4+ T cells served as the source for extracting genomic DNA. MiXCR, applied by TCRdb to the PCR reads, yields one record per CDR3 protein. This table has about 14,000 distinct CDR3 sequences, roughly 34% appearing once.

Sequencing was done on a sample of cultured CD4+ T cells from blood. This clonotype originated in a human donor with COVID-19. The chain joins TRBV7-2 to TRBJ1-1; D possibly corresponds to TRBD1 (5 bases). CDR3 sequence (DNA): TGTGCCAGCAGCCTGGACAATTTGGGGTCGGTTGGAACTGAAGCTTTCTTT. Translated: CASSLDNLGSVGTEAFF.